A few counts support the clone carrying this T cell receptor (beta chain). Antigen unknown. Germline assignment: CDR1 KGHSH and CDR2 LQKENI. The V gene lost 2 bases and the J gene lost 7 bases, with 15 bases spanning the gap. The CDR3 totals 16 residues. The data belong to a study of T cell repertoires in aging, cancer and after chemotherapy. Study context: Over several months to years, re-sampled healthy donor repertoires clearly shared clones.

Findings and caveats of the study: In healthy donors, age-related TCR diversity loss mainly reflected lost richness. Compared with age-matched healthy donors, untreated hematological or solid cancer patients showed higher blood TCR clonality. Immunological memory after chemotherapy cannot be judged from the repertoire data.

Multiplex touch-down PCR with TRB-A/B primers amplified rearranged V-D-J TRB sequences. TCRdb used MiXCR to reprocess the multiplex PCR reads, holding one entry per CDR3 protein. The data contain more than 10,000 distinct CDR3 sequences, around a quarter of them singletons. The template was genomic DNA from peripheral blood, not RNA. The sequencing input was blood. The chain joins TRBV18 to TRBJ1-6; no firm D call. The source is a human donor in good health. CDR3 bases: TGTGCCAGCTCACCAAGAGAACAGTCGGGGAATTCACCCCTCCACTTT. Protein product: CASSPREQSGNSPLHF.